The T cell receptor (beta chain) under discussion was sequenced for a study of CD4+ T cells in melanoma. Study results and caveats: A reported correlation linked neoantigen-specific CD4+ T cells to CD8+, macrophage and B cell function. In melanoma, neoantigen-specific CD4+ T cells reportedly differed in differentiation state.

The CDR3 runs to 14 residues. Germline trimming cut 6 bases from V and 9 bases from J; bases unmatched to any gene: 3. From germline, CDR1 is SNHLY and CDR2 FYNNEI. Profiled with immunoSEQ multiplex PCR; TCRdb holds only in-frame clones, not every one. Seen here are about 10,000 clones, about 72% observed once, and the top ten hold over 8.5%. Notes on this clone: Its target is not known.

Material for sequencing was cells from a culture (not recorded whether cultured in vitro). This receptor was obtained from a human donor with melanoma. The V gene is TRBV2, the J gene TRBJ1-6; TRBD1 aligns across 12 bases. This CDR3 is CASRGQGASSPLHF. CDR3 DNA: TGTGCCAGCAGGGGACAGGGGGCTAGTTCACCCCTCCACTTT.